This T cell receptor (beta chain) was found in a study of beta chain features in type 1 diabetes. The CDR3 spans 16 residues. V lost 4 bases, J lost 5 bases, and 20 bases lay in between. CDR1 and CDR2 from the germline V gene are MDHEN and SYDVKM. This clone has only a few counts. Its antigen is unknown. Study-wide points: PCR might favor shorter templates, but any such skew would affect patients and controls equally. In comparison with healthy donors, patients had naive, central memory and Treg TCRB repertoires that appeared more similar.

Of the isolated RNA, all was reverse transcribed, and so the sequenced material was expressed TCRB transcripts. Method: immunoSEQ multiplex PCR; TCRdb's copy keeps in-frame clones and lacks some. The sample carries 200,000 to 250,000 clones, 9.6% recorded once. This clonotype was sampled from a woman aged 18-29 years in good health. The specimen sequenced was naive CD4+ T cells from blood. This chain uses TRBV28 with TRBJ2-5; D perhaps matches TRBD2 (6 bases). CDR3 nucleotides: TGTGCCAGCAGTTCGAGAGCGGGCTTCTACACCGAGACCCAGTACTTC. Its translation is CASSSRAGFYTETQYF.